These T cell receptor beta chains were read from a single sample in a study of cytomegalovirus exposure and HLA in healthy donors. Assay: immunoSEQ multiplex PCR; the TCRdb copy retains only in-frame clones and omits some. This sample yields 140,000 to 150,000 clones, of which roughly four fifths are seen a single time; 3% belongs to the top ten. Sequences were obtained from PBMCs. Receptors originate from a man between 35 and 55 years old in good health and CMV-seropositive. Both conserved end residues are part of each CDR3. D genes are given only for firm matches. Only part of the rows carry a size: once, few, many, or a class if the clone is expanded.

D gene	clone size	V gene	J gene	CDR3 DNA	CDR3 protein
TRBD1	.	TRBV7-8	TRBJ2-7	TGTGCCAGCAGCTTAGCGGGACAGGGTGGTTACGAGCAGTACTTC	CASSLAGQGGYEQYF
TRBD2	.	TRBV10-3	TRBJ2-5	TGTGCCATCAGTGGGGGACTAGCGGGGAAGCAGTACTTC	CAISGGLAGKQYF
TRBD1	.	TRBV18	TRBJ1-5	TGTGCCAGCTCACCATTCACCGGGACAGCCAATCAGCCCCAGCATTTT	CASSPFTGTANQPQHF
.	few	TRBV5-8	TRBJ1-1	TGTGCCAGCAGCTTGGCCGGGGCAGGGGCGATGGGTGAAGCTTTCTTT	CASSLAGAGAMGEAFF
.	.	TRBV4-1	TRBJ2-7	TGCGCCAGCAGCCAAAAGACGGGTGGTTCCTACGAGCAGTACTTC	CASSQKTGGSYEQYF
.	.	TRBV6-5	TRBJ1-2	TGTGCCAGCAGTTGGGGTTGGGGCCCTGGGGACTATGGCTACACCTTC	CASSWGWGPGDYGYTF
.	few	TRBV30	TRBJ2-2	TGTGCCTGGAGGGGACTGGGACGGCAGATAGCGAACACCGGGGAGCTGTTTTTT	CAWRGLGRQIANTGELFF
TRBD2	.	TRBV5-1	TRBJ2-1	TGCGCCAGCAGCTTGACGTCTAGCGGGAGCAATGAGCAGTTCTTC	CASSLTSSGSNEQFF
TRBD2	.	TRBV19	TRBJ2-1	TGTGCCAGTAGTACACTAGCGGGAGGCCGCGATGAGCAGTTCTTC	CASSTLAGGRDEQFF
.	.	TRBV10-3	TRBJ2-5	TGTGCCATCAGTGAGTCGACCAGGGGACAAGAGACCCAGTACTTC	CAISESTRGQETQYF
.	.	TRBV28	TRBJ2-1	TGTGCCAGCAGTTTTAGCGGCAGGGAGGCCTATGAGCAGTTCTTC	CASSFSGREAYEQFF
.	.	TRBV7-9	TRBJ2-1	TGTGCCAGCAGCCTATCCGGGAGCCCCTACAATGAGCAGTTCTTC	CASSLSGSPYNEQFF
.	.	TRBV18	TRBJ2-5	TGTGCCAGCTCACAAGACTCGATACAAGAGACCCAGTACTTC	CASSQDSIQETQYF
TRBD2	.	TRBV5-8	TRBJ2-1	TGTGCCAGCAGCCCGGGACTAGCGGCTTACAACAATGAGCAGTTCTTC	CASSPGLAAYNNEQFF
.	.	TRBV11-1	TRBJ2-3	TGTGCCAGCAGCTTACGACCGGGGACTGGCACAGATACGCAGTATTTT	CASSLRPGTGTDTQYF
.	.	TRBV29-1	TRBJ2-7	TGCAGCGTTGAACAAACAGGGCACTACGAGCAGTACTTC	CSVEQTGHYEQYF
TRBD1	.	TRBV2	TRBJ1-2	TGTGCCAGCAGTCCCTCCGGGACAGACACTACCTATGGCTACACCTTC	CASSPSGTDTTYGYTF
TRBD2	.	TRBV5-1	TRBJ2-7	TGCGCCAGCAGCTGGGAGGTAGCGGGAGCGGGCGAGCAGTACTTC	CASSWEVAGAGEQYF
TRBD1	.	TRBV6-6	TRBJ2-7	TGTGCCAGCAGTTCCACAACGGGACAGAACGAGCAGTACTTC	CASSSTTGQNEQYF
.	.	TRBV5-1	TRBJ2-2	TGCGCCAGCAGCTTGGCGGAGATTGCGAGGGAGAACACCGGGGAGCTGTTTTTT	CASSLAEIARENTGELFF
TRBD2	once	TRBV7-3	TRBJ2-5	TGTGCCAGCAGCATAATAGCGGGAGGTCTAGAGACCCAGTACTTC	CASSIIAGGLETQYF
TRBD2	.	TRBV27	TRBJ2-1	TGTGCCAGCAGTTTATCCTGGCTAGCGGGAGGGTATGAGCAGTTCTTC	CASSLSWLAGGYEQFF
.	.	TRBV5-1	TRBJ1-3	TGCGCCAGCAGCTCAGACCCGGGCTCTGGAAACACCATATATTTT	CASSSDPGSGNTIYF
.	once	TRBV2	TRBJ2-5	TGTGCCAGCCGGGTAGAGACCCAGTACTTC	CASRVETQYF
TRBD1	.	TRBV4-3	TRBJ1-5	TGCGCCAGCAGCCCCGATCCCGGGACAGGGACTCCACGGCATTTT	CASSPDPGTGTPRHF
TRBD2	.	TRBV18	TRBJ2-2	TGTGCCAGCTCACGTCGGGGACTAGCGGGAACGACCGGGGAGCTGTTTTTT	CASSRRGLAGTTGELFF
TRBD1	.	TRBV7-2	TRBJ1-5	TGTGCCAGCAGCTCACAGGGGGCGGGTCAGCCCCAGCATTTT	CASSSQGAGQPQHF
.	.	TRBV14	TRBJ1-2	TGTGCCAGCAGCCAAGGACTTTTCGGAGGCTACACCTTC	CASSQGLFGGYTF
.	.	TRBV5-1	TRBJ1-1	TGCGCCAGCGGTGACCCTTTATTGGGGGCCCGCAATACTGAAGCTTTCTTT	CASGDPLLGARNTEAFF
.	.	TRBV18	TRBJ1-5	TGTGCCAGCTCACCCGGGGTGCAGAATCAGCCCCAGCATTTT	CASSPGVQNQPQHF
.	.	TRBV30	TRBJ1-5	TGTGCCTGGGGGCAGAATCAGCCCCAGCATTTT	CAWGQNQPQHF
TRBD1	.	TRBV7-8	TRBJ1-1	TGTGCCAGCAGCTTAGGACAGGGGACTGAAGCTTTCTTT	CASSLGQGTEAFF
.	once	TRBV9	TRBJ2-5	TGTGCCAGCAGCGTAGATAGGGGTTGGGAGACCCAGTACTTC	CASSVDRGWETQYF